The count of the clone carrying this T cell receptor (beta chain) is one. This sample was included in a study of blood T cell repertoires in COVID-19. Clones were sequenced by immunoSEQ multiplex PCR, and TCRdb holds only the in-frame ones, with some missing. This sample has about 200,000 clones, with around 85% found just once. The CDR3 covers 16 residues. Germline V gene data show CDR1 as LGHDT and CDR2 as YNNKEL (reference sequence). Trimming cost V 1 base and J 4 bases; bases outside gene matches: 9. The sequence came from a human donor with active or convalescent COVID-19. The donor label of this sample is uncertain. This chain connects TRBV3-1 (or the pseudogene TRBV3-2) to TRBJ2-7, with TRBD1 matching 8 bases. Sequencing input: peripheral blood. The CDR3 is CASSQGRPGGGYEQYF. The CDR3 nucleotides read TGTGCCAGCAGCCAAGGACGCCCAGGGGGCGGGTACGAGCAGTACTTC.